This TCR beta chain derives from a study of T cell repertoires in cytomegalovirus infection. The overall study: The authors relied on CMV epitopes, both recently identified HLA-C-restricted and well-studied HLA-B-restricted. Both CMV infection and a matching HLA type were indicated by public TCR beta signatures.

The sample holds one count of this clonotype. The antigen remains undetermined. TCRdb used MiXCR to reprocess the reads, holding one entry per CDR3 protein. The sample comprises under 500,000 distinct CDR3 sequences, more than 40% of which are singletons, and just under 45% rests with the top ten. Notes on the study in general: CMV carriers having the relevant HLA were flagged by cumulative public TCR beta family frequency. Clonotypes of TCR beta that were HLA-C-restricted and CMV-specific dominated the ex vivo response.

The receptor was isolated from a human donor in good health (CMV status not recorded). Some clones in this sample may be carry-over from other donors' samples. The sequencing used cultured PBMCs, collected from culture after CMV antigen stimulation.

CDR3 sequence: CSARDGTSDTGELFF. In DNA, the CDR3 is TGCAGTGCTAGAGATGGGACTAGCGACACCGGGGAGCTGTTTTTT. The rearrangement links TRBV20-1 to TRBJ2-2; 10 bases match TRBD2. The CDR3 is 15 amino acids. Germline CDR1 reads DFQATT; CDR2 reads SNEGSKA (reference sequence). V dropped 0 bases and J dropped 3; count of bases not matched to a gene: 1.